The clone carrying this TCR beta chain was observed at least ten times. This specimen comes from a study of blood T cell repertoires in COVID-19. Study at large: Donors in the United States, Italy and Spain gave samples during acute or convalescent COVID-19.

Profiling relied on immunoSEQ multiplex PCR, and the TCRdb table lists in-frame clones only, not all of them. The sample shows approximately 240,000 clones, about 80% of them seen only once. Trimming removed 3 bases from V and 3 bases from J; junction bases left unmatched: 5. CDR1 is SGHRS and CDR2 is YFSETQ in the germline V gene. The CDR3 contains 15 residues. This chain uses TRBV5-1 with TRBJ2-1; TRBD1 matches 8 bases. The source is a woman in her thirties or forties with acute COVID-19. The material sequenced was PBMCs or T cells enriched from blood (not recorded which). The CDR3 reads CASSSDREVYNEQFF. In nucleotides, the CDR3 is TGCGCCAGCAGCTCGGACAGGGAAGTCTACAATGAGCAGTTCTTC.